What follows is one T cell receptor (beta chain) and its context. Its antigen is as yet unknown. The data were taken from a study of cytomegalovirus exposure and HLA in healthy donors. Notes on the study in general: DRB1 showed the most TCR associations and HLA-C the fewest in a later analysis, as rates varied by HLA locus. Researchers reported in a later analysis that common viral pathogens appeared linked to several top clusters. The study reported that TCR beta sequences accurately predicted HLA-A and HLA-B alleles in most subjects. The classifier, whose performance was assessed in both the original and validation cohorts, reportedly diagnosed cytomegalovirus status with high specificity and sensitivity.

This CDR3 has 13 residues. Germline V CDR1 and CDR2: MNHEY, SMNVEV (reference sequence). V was clipped by 6 bases and J by 1 base, with 9 bases between them. A multiplex PCR was run with 60 Vbeta primers and 13 Jbeta primers. The protocol was immunoSEQ multiplex PCR, while the TCRdb copy is restricted to in-frame clones and leaves out a portion. The table has over 100,000 clones, 70% to 85% seen once. The sequence came from a middle-aged man in good health and CMV-seropositive. Sequences were obtained from PBMCs. This sequence joins TRBV27 and TRBJ1-1, with TRBD1 as a possible D gene (6 bases). The CDR3 region has the DNA TGTGCCAGCAGCCGGACAGAGAACACTGAAGCTTTCTTT. Its translation is CASSRTENTEAFF.